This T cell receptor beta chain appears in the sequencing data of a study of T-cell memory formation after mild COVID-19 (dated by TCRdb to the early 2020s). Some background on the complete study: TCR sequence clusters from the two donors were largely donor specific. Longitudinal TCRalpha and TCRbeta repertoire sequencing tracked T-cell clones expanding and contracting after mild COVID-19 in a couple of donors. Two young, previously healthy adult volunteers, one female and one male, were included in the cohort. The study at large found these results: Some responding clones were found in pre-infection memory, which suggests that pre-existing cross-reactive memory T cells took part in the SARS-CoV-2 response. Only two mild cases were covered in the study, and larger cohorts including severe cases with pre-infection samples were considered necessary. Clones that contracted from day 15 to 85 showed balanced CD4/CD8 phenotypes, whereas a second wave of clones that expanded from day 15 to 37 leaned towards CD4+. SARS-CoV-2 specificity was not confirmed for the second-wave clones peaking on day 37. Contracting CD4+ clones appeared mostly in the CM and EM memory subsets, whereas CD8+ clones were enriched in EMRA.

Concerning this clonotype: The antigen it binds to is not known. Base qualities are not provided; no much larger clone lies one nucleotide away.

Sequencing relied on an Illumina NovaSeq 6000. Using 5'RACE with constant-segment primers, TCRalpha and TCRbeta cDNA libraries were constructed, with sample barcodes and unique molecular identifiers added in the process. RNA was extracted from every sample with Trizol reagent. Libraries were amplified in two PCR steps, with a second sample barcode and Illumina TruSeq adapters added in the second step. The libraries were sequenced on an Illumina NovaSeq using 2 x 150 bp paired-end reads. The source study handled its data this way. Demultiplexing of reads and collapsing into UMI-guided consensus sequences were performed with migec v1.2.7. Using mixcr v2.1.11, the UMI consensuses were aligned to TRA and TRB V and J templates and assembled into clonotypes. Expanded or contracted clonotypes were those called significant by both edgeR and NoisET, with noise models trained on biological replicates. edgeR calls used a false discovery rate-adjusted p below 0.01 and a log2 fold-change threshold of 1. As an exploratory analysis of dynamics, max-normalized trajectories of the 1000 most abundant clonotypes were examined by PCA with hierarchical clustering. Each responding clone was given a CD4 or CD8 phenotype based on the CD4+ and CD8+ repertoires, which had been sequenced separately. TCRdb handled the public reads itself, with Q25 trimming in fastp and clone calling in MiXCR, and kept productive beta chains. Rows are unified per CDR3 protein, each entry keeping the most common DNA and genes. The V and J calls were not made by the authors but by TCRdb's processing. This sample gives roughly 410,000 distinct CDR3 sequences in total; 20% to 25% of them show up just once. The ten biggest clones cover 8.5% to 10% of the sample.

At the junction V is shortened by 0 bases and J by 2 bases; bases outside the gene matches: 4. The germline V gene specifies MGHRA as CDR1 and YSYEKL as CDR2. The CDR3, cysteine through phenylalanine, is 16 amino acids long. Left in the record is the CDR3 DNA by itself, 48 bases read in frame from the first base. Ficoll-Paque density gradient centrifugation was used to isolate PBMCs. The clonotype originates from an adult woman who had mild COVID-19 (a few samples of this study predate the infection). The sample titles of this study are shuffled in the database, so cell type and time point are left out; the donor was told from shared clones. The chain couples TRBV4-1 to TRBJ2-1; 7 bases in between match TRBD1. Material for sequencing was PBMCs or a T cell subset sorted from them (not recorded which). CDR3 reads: CASSQDRQGAYNEQFF. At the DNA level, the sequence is TGCGCCAGCAGCCAAGATAGACAGGGAGCCTACAATGAGCAGTTCTTC.